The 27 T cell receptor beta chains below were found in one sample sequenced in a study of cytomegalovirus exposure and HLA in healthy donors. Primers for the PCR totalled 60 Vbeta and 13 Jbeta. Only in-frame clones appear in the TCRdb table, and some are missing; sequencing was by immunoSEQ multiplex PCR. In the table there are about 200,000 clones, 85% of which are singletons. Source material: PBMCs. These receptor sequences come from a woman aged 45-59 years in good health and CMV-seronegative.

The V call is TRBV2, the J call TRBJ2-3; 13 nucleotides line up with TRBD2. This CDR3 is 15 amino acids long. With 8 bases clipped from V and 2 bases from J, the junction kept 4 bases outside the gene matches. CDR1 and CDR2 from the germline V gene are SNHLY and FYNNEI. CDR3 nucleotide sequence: TGTGCCAGCGGGACTAGCGGGATGACCACAGATACGCAGTATTTT. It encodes CASGTSGMTTDTQYF.

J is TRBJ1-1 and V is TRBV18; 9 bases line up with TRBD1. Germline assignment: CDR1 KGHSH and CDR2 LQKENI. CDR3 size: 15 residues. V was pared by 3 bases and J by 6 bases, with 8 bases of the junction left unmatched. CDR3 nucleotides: TGTGCCAGCTCACCCGATGGACAGGGGATGGCTGAAGCTTTCTTT. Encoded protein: CASSPDGQGMAEAFF.

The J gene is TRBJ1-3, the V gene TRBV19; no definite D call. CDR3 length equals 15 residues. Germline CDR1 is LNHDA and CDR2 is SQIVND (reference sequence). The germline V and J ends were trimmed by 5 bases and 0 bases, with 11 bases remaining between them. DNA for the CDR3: TGTGCCAGTAGTCCGCCTGAGAGCTCTGGAAACACCATATATTTT. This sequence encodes CASSPPESSGNTIYF.

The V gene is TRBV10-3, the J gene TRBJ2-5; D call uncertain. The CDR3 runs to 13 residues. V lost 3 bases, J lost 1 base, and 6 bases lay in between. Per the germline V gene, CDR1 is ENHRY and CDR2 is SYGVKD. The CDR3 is CAISDRLQETQYF. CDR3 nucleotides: TGTGCCATCAGTGATCGACTCCAAGAGACCCAGTACTTC.

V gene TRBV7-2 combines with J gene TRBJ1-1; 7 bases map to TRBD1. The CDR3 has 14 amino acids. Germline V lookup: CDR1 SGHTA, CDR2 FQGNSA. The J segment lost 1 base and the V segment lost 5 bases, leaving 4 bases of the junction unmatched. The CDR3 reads CASSTRQGNTEAFF. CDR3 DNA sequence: TGTGCCAGCAGCACCAGACAGGGGAACACTGAAGCTTTCTTT. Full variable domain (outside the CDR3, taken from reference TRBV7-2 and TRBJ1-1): GAGVSQSPSNKVTEKGKDVELRCDPISGHTALYWYRQSLGQGLEFLIYFQGNSAPDKSGLPSDRFSAERTGGSVSTLTIQRTQQEDSAVYLCASSTRQGNTEAFFGQGTRLTVV.

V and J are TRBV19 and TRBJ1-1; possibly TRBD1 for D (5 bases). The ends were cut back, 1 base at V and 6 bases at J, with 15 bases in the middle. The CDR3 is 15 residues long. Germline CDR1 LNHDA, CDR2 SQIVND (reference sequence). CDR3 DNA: TGTGCCAGTAGTATAGGAGTCGTGGGGCTCGCTGAAGCTTTCTTT. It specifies CASSIGVVGLAEAFF.

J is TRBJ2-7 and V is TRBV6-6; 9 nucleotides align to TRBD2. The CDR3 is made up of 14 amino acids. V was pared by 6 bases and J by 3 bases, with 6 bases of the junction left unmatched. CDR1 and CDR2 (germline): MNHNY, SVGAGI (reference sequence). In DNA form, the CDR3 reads TGTGCCAGCAGGGCTAGCGGGACGGTCTACGAGCAGTACTTC. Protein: CASRASGTVYEQYF.

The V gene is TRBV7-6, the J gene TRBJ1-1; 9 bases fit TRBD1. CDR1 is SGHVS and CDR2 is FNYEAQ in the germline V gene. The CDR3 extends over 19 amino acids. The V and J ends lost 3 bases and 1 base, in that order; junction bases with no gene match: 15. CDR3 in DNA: TGTGCCAGCAGCTTCCGGACAGGGGCTATGGGTGGTAGGAACACTGAAGCTTTCTTT. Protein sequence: CASSFRTGAMGGRNTEAFF.

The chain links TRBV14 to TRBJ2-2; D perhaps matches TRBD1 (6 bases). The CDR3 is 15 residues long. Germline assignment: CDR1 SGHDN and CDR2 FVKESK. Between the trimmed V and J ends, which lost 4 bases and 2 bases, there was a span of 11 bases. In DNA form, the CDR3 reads TGTGCCAGCAGCCTAACAGGGATAAACACCGGGGAGCTGTTTTTT. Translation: CASSLTGINTGELFF.

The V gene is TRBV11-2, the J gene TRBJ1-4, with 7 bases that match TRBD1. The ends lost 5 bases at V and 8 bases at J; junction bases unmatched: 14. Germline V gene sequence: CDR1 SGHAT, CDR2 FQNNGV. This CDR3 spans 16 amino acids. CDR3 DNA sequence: TGTGCCAGCAGCGCACAGACACAGGGGACTCGCGAAAAACTGTTTTTT. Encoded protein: CASSAQTQGTREKLFF.

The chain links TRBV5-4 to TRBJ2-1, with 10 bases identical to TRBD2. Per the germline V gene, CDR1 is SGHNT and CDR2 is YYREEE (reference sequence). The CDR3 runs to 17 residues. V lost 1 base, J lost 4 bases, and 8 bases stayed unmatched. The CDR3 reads CASSLRLAGVMYNEQFF. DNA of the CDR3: TGTGCCAGCAGCTTGAGGCTAGCGGGAGTGATGTACAATGAGCAGTTCTTC.

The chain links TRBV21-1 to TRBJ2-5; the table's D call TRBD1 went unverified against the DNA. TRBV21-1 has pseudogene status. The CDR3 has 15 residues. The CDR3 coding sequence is TGTGCCAGCAGCATTCCAGGGGGGTACCAAGAGACCCAGTACTTC. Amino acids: CASSIPGGYQETQYF.

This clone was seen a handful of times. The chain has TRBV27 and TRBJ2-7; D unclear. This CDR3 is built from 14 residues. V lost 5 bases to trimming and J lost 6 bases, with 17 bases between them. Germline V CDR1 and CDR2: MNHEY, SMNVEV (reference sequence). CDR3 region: CASSLKPFFGEQYF. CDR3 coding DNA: TGTGCCAGCAGTCTAAAACCTTTTTTTGGCGAGCAGTACTTC.

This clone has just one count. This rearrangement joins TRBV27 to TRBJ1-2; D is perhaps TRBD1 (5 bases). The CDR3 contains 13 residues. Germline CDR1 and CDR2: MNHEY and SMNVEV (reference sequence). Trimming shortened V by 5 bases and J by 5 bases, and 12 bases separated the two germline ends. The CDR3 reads CASSKWGDYGYTF. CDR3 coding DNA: TGTGCCAGCAGTAAATGGGGGGATTATGGCTACACCTTC.

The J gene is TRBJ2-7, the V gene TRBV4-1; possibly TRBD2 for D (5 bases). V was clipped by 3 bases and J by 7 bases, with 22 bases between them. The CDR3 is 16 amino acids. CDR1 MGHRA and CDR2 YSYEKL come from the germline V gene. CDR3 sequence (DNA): TGCGCCAGCAGCCATCATACTAGAATCCCCTCCGGAGAGCAGTACTTC. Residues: CASSHHTRIPSGEQYF.

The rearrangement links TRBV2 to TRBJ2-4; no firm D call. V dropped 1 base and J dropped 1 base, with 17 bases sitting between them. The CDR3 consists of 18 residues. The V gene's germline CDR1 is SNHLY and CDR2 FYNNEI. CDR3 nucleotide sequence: TGTGCCAGCAGTGAAGATCGGCGCGGCCCTGGGGCCAAAAACATTCAGTACTTC. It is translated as CASSEDRRGPGAKNIQYF. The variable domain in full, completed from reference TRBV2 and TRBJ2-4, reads EPEVTQTPSHQVTQMGQEVILRCVPISNHLYFYWYRQILGQKVEFLVSFYNNEISEKSEIFDDQFSVERPDGSNFTLKIRSTKLEDSAMYFCASSEDRRGPGAKNIQYFGAGTRLSVL.

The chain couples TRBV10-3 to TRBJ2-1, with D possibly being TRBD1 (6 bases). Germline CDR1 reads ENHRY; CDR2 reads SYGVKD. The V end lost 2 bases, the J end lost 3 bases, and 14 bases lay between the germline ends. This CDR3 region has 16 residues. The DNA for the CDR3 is TGTGCCATCAGTGAGCCAGGGGCGGCCTACTACAATGAGCAGTTCTTC. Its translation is CAISEPGAAYYNEQFF.

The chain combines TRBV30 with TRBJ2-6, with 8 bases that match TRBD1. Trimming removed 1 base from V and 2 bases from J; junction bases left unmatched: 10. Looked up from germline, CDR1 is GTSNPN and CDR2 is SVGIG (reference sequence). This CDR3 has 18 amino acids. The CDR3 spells CAWSGRTGLLPGANVLTF. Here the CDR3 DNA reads TGTGCCTGGAGTGGTAGGACAGGGCTCCTCCCTGGGGCCAACGTCCTGACTTTC.

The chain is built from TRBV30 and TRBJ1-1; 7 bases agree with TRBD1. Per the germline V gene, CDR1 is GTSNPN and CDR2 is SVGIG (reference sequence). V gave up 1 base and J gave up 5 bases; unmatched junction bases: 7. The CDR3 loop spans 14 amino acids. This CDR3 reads CAWSERRGRTEAFF. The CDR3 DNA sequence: TGTGCCTGGAGTGAAAGGAGGGGGCGTACTGAAGCTTTCTTT.

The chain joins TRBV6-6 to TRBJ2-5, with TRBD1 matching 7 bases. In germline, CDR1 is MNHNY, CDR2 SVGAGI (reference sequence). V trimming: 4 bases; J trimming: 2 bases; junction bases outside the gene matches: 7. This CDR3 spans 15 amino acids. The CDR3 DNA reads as TGTGCCAGCAGTTCCCTACGGGGACAGCAAGAGACCCAGTACTTC. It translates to CASSSLRGQQETQYF.

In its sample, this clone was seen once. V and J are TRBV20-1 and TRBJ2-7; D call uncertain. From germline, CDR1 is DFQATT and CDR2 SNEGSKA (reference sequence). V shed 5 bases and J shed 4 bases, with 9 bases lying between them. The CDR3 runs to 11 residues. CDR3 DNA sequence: TGCAGTGCTCCTCTGAGGTACGAGCAGTACTTC. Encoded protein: CSAPLRYEQYF.

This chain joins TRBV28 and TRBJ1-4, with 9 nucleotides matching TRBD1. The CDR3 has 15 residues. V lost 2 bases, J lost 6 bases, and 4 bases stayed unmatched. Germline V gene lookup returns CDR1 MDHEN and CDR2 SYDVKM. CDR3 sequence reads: CASSLTGTGYEKLFF. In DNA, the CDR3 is TGTGCCAGCAGTTTAACGGGGACAGGGTATGAAAAACTGTTTTTT.

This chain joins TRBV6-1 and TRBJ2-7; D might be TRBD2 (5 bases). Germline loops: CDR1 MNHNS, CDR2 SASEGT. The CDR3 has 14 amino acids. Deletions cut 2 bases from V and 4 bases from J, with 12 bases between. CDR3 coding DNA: TGTGCCAGCAGTGAATCGGGGTCCGAGTACGAGCAGTACTTC. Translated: CASSESGSEYEQYF.

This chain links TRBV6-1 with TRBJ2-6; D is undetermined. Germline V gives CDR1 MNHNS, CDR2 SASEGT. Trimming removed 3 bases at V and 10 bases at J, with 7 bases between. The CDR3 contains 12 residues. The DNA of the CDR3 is TGTGCCAGCAGTGACCCCCCGAACGTCCTGACTTTC. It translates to CASSDPPNVLTF.

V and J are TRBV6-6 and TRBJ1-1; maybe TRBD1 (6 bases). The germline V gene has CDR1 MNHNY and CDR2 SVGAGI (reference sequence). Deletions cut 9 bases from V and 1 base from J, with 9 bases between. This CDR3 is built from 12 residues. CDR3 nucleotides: TGTGCCAGTCAGACAGGGAACACTGAAGCTTTCTTT. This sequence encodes CASQTGNTEAFF.

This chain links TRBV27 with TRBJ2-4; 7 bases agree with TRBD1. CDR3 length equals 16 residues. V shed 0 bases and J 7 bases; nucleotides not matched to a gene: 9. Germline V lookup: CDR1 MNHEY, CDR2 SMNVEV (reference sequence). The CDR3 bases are TGTGCCAGCAGTTTATCGACAGGGTGGGGGCCGAACATTCAGTACTTC. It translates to CASSLSTGWGPNIQYF.

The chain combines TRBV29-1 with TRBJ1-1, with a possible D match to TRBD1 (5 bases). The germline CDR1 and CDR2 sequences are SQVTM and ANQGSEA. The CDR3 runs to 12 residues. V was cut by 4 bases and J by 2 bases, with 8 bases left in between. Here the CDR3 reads CSVVGGNTEAFF. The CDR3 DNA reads TGCAGCGTTGTCGGGGGTAACACTGAAGCTTTCTTT.